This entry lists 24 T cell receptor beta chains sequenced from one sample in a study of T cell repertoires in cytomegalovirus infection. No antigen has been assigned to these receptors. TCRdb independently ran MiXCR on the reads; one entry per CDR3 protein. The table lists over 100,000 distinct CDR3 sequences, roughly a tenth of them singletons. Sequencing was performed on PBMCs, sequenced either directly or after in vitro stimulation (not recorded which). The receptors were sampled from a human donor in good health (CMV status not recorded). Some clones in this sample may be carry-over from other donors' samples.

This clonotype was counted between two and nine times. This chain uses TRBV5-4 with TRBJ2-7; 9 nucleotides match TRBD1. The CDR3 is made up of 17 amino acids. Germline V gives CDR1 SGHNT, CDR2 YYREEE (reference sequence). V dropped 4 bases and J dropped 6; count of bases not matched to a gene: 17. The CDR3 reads CASSLNAGQGTVGEQYF. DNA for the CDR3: TGTGCCAGCAGCCTTAACGCAGGACAGGGGACGGTTGGCGAGCAGTACTTC.

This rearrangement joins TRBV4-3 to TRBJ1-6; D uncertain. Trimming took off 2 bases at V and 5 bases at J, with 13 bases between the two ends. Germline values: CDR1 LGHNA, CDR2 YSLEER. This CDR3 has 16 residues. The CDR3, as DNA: TGCGCCAGCAGCCAAATCATGGGGAACAATAATTCACCCCTCCACTTT. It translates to CASSQIMGNNNSPLHF.

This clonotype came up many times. Written as DNA, the CDR3 is TGTGCCAGCAGCCCTAGCGGGATTCACACAGATACGCAGTATTTT. The encoded protein is CASSPSGIHTDTQYF. V usage is TRBV7-2 and J usage is TRBJ2-3, with 9 nucleotides matching TRBD2. Germline V gene data show CDR1 as SGHTA and CDR2 as FQGNSA. Germline trimming cut 5 bases from V and 2 bases from J; bases unmatched to any gene: 5. The length of the CDR3 is 15 residues.

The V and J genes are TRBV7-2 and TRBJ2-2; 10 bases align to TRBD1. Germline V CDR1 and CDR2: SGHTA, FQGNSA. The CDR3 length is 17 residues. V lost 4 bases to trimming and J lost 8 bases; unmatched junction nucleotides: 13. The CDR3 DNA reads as TGTGCCAGCAGCTCGTATTCCCGGGACAGGGGTTCGGGGGAGCTGTTTTTT. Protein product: CASSSYSRDRGSGELFF.

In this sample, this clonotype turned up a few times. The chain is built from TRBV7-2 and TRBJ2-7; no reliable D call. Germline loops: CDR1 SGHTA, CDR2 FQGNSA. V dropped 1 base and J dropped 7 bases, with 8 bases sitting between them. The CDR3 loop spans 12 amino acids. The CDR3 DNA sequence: TGTGCCAGCAGCTTAGTTTATAGAGAGCAGTACTTC. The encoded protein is CASSLVYREQYF.

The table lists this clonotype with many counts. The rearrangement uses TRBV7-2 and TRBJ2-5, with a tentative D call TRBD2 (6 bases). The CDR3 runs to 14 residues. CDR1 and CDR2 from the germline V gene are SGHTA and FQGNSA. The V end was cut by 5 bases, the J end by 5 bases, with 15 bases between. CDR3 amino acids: CASSIRGSSETQYF. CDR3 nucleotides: TGTGCCAGCAGCATCCGGGGGTCTAGTGAGACCCAGTACTTC.

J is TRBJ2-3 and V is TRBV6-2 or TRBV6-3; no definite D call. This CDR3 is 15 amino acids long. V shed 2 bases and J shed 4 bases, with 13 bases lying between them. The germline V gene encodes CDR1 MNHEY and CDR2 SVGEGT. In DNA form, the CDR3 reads TGTGCCAGCAGTTACGCGGCCCTTGGCGCAGATACGCAGTATTTT. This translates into CASSYAALGADTQYF.

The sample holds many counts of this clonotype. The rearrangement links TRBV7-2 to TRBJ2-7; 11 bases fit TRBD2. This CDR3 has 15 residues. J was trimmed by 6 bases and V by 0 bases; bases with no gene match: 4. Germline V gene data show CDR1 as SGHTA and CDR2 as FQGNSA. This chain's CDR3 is CASSLALAGVGEQYF. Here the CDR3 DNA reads TGTGCCAGCAGCTTAGCACTAGCGGGAGTTGGCGAGCAGTACTTC.

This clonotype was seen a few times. The CDR3 DNA follows: TGTGCCAGCAGTTTATTCGGGGGAGGGTACGAGCAGTACGTC. Translation gives CASSLFGGGYEQYV. The gene calls are TRBV28 and TRBJ2-7; TRBD2 matches 7 bases. This CDR3 spans 14 amino acids. Germline V gene lookup returns CDR1 MDHEN and CDR2 SYDVKM. J lost 4 bases, V lost 1 base, and 4 bases had no gene match.

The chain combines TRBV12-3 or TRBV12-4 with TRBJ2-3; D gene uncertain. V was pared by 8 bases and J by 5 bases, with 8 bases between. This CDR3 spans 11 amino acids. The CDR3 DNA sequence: TGTGCCAGCCGGAAGGTAGATACGCAGTATTTT. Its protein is CASRKVDTQYF.

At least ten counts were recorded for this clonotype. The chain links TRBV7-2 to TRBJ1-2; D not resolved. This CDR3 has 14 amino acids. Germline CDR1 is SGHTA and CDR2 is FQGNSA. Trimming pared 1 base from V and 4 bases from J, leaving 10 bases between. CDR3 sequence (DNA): TGTGCCAGCAGCTTAGGTCTGCCTCCCTATGGCTACACCTTC. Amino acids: CASSLGLPPYGYTF.

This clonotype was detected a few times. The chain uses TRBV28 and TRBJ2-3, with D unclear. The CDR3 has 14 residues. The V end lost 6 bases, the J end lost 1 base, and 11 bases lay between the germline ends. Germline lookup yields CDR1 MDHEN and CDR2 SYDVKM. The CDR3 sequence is CASRGRHRTDTQYF. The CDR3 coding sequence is TGTGCCAGCAGAGGTCGGCACCGCACAGATACGCAGTATTTT.

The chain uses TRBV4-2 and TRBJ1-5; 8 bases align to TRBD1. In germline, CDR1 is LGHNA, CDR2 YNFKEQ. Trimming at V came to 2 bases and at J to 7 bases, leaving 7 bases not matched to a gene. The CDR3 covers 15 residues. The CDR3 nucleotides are TGTGCCAGCAGCCAAAGTTACAGGGGGGAACAGCCCCAGCATTTT. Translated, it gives CASSQSYRGEQPQHF.

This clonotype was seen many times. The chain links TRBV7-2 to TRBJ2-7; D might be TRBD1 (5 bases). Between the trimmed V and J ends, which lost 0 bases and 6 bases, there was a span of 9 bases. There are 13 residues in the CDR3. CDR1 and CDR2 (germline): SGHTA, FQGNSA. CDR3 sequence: CASSLALGVEQYF. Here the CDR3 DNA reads TGTGCCAGCAGCTTAGCTCTAGGGGTCGAGCAGTACTTC.

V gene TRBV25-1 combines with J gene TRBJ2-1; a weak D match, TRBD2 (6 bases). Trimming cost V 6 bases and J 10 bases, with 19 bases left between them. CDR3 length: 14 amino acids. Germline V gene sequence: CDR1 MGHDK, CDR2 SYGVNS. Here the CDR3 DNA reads TGTGCCAGCAGAGGGACCTCGTGGACTACGGAGCAGTTCTTC. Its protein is CASRGTSWTTEQFF.

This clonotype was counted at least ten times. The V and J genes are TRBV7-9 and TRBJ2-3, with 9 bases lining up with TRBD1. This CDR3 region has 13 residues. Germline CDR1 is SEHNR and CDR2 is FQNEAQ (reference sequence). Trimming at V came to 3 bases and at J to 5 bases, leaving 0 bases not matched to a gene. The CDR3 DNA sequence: TGTGCCAGCAGCTTGGACAGGGGAGATACGCAGTATTTT. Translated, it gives CASSLDRGDTQYF. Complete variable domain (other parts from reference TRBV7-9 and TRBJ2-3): DTGVSQNPRHKITKRGQNVTFRCDPISEHNRLYWYRQTLGQGPEFLTYFQNEAQLEKSRLLSDRFSAERPKGSFSTLEIQRTEQGDSAMYLCASSLDRGDTQYFGPGTRLTVL.

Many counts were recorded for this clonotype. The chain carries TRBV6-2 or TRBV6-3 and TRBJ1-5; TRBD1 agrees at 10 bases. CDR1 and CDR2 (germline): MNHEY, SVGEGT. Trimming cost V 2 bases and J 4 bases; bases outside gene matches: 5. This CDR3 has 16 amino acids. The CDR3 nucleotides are TGTGCCAGCAGTTACGACAGGGGGCCCTTGAATCAGCCCCAGCATTTT. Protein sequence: CASSYDRGPLNQPQHF.

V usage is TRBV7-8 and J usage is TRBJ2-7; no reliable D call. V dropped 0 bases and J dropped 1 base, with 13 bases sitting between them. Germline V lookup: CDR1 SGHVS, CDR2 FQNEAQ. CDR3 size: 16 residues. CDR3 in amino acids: CASSLAPLGSSYEQYF. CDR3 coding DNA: TGTGCCAGCAGCTTAGCCCCCTTGGGCTCGTCCTACGAGCAGTACTTC.

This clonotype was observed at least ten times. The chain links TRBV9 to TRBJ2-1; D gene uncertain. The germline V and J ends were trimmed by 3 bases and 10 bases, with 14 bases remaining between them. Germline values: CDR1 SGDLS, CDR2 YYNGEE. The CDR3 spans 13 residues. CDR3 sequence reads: CASSDPAYREQFF. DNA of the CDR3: TGTGCCAGCAGCGACCCAGCGTATAGGGAGCAGTTCTTC.

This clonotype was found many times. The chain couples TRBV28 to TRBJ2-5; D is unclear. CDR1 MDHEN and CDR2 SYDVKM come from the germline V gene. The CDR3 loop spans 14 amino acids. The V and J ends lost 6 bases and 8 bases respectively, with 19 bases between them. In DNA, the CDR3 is TGTGCCAGCAGCCCTACCACCACGATCAACACCCAGTACTTC. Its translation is CASSPTTTINTQYF.

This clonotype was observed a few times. CDR3 in amino acids: CASRGRGDTQYF. DNA of the CDR3: TGTGCCAGCAGGGGGAGGGGAGATACGCAGTATTTT. This chain links TRBV6-6 with TRBJ2-3, with TRBD2 matching 7 bases. The CDR3 spans 12 residues. The germline gives CDR1 MNHNY, CDR2 SVGAGI (reference sequence). V lost 6 bases, J lost 5 bases, and 2 bases stayed unmatched.

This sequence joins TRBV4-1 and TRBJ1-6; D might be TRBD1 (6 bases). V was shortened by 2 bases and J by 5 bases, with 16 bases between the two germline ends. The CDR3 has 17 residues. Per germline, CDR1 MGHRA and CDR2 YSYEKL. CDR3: CASSQPTGSTDNSPLHF. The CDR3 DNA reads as TGCGCCAGCAGCCAACCCACAGGGTCTACGGATAATTCACCCCTCCACTTT.

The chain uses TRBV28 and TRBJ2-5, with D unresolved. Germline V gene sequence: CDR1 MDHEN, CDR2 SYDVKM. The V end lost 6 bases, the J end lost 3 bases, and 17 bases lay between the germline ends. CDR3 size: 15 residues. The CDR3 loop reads CASRNQQNSKETQYF. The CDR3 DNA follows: TGTGCCAGCAGGAACCAACAGAATTCCAAAGAGACCCAGTACTTC.

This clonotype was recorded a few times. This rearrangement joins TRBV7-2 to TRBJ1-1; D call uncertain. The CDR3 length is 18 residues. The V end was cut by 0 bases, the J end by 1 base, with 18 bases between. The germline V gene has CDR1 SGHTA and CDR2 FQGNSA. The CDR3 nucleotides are TGTGCCAGCAGCTTAGCGTTTAGTGGCCAACCCCCGAACACTGAAGCTTTCTTT. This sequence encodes CASSLAFSGQPPNTEAFF.